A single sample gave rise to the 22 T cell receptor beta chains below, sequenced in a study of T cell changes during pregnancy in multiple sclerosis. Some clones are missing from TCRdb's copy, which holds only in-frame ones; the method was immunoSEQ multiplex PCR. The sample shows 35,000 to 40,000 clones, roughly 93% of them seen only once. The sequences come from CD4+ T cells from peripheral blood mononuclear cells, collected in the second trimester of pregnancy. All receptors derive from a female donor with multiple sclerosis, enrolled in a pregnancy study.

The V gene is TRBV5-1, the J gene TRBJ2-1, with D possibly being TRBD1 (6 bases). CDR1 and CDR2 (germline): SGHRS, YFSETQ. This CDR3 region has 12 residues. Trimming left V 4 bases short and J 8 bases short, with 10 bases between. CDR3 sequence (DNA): TGCGCCAGCAGCACAGGGAGCCATGAGCAGTTCTTC. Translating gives CASSTGSHEQFF. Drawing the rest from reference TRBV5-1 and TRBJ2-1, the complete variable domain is KAGVTQTPRYLIKTRGQQVTLSCSPISGHRSVSWYQQTPGQGLQFLFEYFSETQRNKGNFPGRFSGRQFSNSRSEMNVSTLELGDSALYLCASSTGSHEQFFGPGTRLTVL.

CDR3 region: CASSSGGWGVNTDTQYF. The CDR3 bases are TGTGCCAGCAGCTCAGGGGGTTGGGGGGTGAACACAGATACGCAGTATTTT. V is TRBV7-9 and J is TRBJ2-3, with a tentative D call TRBD1 (7 bases). Trimming removed 4 bases at V and 2 bases at J, with 19 bases between. Germline lookup yields CDR1 SEHNR and CDR2 FQNEAQ (reference sequence). The CDR3 is made up of 17 amino acids.

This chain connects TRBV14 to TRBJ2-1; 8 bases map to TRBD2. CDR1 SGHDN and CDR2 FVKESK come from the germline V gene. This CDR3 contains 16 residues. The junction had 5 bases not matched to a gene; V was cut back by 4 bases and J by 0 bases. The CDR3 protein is CASSPTGGISYNEQFF. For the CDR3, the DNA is TGTGCCAGCAGCCCCACGGGAGGGATCTCCTACAATGAGCAGTTCTTC.

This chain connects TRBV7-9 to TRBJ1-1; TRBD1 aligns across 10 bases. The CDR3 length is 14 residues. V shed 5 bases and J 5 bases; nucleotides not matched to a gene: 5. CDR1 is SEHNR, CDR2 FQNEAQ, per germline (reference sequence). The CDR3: CASSRQGALTEAFF. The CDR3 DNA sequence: TGTGCCAGCAGCCGACAGGGGGCTTTAACTGAAGCTTTCTTT.

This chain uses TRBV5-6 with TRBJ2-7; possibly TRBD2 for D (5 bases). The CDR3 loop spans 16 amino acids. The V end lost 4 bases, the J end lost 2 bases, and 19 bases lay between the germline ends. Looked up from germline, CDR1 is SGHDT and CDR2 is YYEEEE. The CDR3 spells CASSPRGLPLPYEQYF. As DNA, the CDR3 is TGTGCCAGCAGCCCCCGAGGACTGCCCCTACCCTACGAGCAGTACTTC.

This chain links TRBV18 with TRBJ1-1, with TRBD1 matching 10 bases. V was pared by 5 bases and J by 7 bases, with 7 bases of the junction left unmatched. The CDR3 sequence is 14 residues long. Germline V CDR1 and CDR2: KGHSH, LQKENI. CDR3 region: CASSSQGQGIEAFF. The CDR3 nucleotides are TGTGCCAGCTCATCACAGGGACAGGGGATTGAAGCTTTCTTT.

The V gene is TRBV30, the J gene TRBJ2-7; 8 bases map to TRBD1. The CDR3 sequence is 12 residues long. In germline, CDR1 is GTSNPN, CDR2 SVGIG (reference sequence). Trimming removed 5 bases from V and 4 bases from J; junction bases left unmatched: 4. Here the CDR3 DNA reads TGTGCCTGGGGGACAGGACCTTACGAGCAGTACTTC. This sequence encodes CAWGTGPYEQYF.

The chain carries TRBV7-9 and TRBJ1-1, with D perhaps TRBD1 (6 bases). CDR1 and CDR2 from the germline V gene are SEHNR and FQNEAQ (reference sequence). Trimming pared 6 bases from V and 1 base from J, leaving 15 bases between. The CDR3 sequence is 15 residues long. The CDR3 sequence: CASSRHGQKNTEAFF. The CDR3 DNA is TGTGCCAGCAGTCGACATGGACAGAAGAACACTGAAGCTTTCTTT.

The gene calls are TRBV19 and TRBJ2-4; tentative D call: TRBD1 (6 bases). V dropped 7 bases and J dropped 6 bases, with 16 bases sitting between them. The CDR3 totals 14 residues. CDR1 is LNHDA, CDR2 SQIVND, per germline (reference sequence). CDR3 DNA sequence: TGTGCCAGTACCCCGGGACAATGGGGAAACATTCAGTACTTC. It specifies CASTPGQWGNIQYF.

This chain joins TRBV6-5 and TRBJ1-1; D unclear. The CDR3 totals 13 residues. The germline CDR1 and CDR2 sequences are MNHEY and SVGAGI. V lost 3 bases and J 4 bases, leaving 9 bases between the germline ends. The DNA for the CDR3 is TGTGCCAGCAGTTATGTCCGGGGCACTGAAGCTTTCTTT. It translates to CASSYVRGTEAFF.

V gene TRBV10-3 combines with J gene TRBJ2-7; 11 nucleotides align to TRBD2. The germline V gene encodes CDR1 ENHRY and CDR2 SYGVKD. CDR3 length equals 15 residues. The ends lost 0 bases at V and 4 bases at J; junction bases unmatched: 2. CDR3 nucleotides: TGTGCCATCAGTGAGTCAACTAGCGGGAGTTACGAGCAGTACTTC. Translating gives CAISESTSGSYEQYF.

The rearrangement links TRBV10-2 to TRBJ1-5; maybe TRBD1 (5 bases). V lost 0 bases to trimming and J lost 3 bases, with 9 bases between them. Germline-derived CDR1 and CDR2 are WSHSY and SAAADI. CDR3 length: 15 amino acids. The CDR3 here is CASSESGGPNQPQHF. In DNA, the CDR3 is TGCGCCAGCAGTGAGTCCGGGGGACCCAATCAGCCCCAGCATTTT.

This chain's CDR3 is CASTDLTGANQPQHF. CDR3 bases: TGTGCCAGTACGGATTTAACAGGGGCGAATCAGCCCCAGCATTTT. This chain links TRBV19 with TRBJ1-5; 7 bases are shared with TRBD1. The trim removed 7 bases at V and 4 bases at J, leaving 10 bases unmatched. CDR3 length equals 15 residues. The V gene's germline CDR1 is LNHDA and CDR2 SQIVND (reference sequence).

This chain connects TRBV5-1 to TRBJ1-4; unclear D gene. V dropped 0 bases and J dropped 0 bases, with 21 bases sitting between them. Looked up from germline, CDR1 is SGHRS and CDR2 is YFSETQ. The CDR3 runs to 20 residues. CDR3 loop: CASSLAGKSEGEATNEKLFF. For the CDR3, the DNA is TGCGCCAGCAGCTTGGCCGGTAAATCAGAGGGCGAGGCAACTAATGAAAAACTGTTTTTT.

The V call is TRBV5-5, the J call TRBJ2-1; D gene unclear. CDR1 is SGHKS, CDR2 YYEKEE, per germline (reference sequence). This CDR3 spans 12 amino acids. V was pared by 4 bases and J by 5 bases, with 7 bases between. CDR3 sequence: CASSLNHNEQFF. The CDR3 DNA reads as TGTGCCAGCAGCCTAAACCACAATGAGCAGTTCTTC.

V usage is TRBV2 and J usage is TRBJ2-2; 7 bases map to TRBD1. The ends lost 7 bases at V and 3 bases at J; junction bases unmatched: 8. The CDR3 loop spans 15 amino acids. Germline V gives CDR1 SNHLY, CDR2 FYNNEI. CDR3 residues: CASNNDRVHTGELFF. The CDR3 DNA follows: TGTGCCAGCAACAACGACAGGGTACACACCGGGGAGCTGTTTTTT.

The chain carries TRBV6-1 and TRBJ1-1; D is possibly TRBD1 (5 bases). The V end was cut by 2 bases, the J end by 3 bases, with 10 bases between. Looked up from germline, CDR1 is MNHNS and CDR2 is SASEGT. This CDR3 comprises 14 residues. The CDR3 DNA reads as TGTGCCAGCAGTGAACAGGGTACGTACACTGAAGCTTTCTTT. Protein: CASSEQGTYTEAFF.

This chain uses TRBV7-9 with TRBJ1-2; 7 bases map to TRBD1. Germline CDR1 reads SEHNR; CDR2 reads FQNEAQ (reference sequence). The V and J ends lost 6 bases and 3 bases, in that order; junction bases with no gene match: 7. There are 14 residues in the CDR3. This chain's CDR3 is CASRRNDRDYGYTF. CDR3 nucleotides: TGTGCCAGCAGGAGGAATGACAGGGACTATGGCTACACCTTC.

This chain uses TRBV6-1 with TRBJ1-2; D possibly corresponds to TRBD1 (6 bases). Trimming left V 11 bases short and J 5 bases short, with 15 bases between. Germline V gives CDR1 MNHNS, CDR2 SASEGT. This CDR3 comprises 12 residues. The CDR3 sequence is CAGRGGVYGYTF. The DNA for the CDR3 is TGTGCCGGGAGAGGGGGGGTGTATGGCTACACCTTC.

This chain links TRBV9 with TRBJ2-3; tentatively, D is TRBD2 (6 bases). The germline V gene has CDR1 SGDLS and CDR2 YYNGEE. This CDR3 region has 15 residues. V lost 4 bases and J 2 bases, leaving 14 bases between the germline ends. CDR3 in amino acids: CASSPLADPTDTQYF. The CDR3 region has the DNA TGTGCCAGCAGCCCTTTAGCGGACCCCACAGATACGCAGTATTTT.

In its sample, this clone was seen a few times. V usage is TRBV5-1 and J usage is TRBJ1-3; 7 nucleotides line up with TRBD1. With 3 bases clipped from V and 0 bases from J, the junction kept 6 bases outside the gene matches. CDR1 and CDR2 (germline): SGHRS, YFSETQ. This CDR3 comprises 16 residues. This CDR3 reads CASSSTTGPSGNTIYF. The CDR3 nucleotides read TGCGCCAGCAGCTCCACGACAGGGCCCTCTGGAAACACCATATATTTT.

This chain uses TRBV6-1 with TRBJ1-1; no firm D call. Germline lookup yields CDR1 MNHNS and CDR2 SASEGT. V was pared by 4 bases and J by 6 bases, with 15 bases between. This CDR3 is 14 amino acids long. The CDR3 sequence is CASSVGRWRAEAFF. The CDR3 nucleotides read TGTGCCAGCAGTGTAGGGAGGTGGAGGGCTGAAGCTTTCTTT.